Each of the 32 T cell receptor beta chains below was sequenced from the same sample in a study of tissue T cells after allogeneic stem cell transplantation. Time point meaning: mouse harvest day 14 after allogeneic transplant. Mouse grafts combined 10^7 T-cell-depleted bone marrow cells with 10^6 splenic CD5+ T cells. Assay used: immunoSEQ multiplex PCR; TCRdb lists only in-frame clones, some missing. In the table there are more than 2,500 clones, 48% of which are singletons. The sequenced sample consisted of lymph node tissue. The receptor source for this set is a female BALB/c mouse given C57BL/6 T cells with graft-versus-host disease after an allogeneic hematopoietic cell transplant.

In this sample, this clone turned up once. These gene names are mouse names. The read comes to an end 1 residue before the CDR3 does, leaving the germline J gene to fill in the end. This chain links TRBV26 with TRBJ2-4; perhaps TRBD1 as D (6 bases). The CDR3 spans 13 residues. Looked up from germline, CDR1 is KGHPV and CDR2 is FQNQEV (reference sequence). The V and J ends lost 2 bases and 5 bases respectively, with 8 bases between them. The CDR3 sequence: CASSLRRGNTLYF. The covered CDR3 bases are TGTGCCAGCAGTCTGCGCAGGGGAAACACCTTGTAC.

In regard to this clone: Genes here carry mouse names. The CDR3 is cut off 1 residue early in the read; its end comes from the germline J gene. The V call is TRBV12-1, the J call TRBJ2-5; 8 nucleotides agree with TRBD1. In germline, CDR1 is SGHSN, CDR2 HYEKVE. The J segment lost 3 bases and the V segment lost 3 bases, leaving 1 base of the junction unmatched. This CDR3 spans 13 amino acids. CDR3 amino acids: CASSWTGQDTQYF. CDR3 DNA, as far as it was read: TGTGCCAGCTCTTGGACAGGGCAAGACACCCAGTAC.

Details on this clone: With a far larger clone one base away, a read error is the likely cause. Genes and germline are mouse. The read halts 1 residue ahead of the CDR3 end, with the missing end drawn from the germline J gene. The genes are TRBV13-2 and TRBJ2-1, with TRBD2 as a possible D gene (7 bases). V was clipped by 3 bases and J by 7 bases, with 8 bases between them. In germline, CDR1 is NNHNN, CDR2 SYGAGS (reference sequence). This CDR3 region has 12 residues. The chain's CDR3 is CASGGGAAEQFF. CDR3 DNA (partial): TGTGCCAGCGGTGGGGGGGCGGCTGAGCAGTTC.

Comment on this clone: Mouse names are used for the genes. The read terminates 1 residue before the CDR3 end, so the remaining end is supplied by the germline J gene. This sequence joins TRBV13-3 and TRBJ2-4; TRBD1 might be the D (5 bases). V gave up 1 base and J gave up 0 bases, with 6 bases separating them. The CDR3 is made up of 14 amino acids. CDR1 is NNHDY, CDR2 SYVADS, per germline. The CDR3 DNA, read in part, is TGTGCCAGCAGTGATAAGGGGAGTCAAAACACCTTGTAC. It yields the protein CASSDKGSQNTLY. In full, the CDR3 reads CASSDKGSQNTLYF.

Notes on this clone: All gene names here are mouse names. The sequenced part of the CDR3 DNA is TGTGCCAGCTCTCCCCGGGACAGGGGATATGCTGAGCAGTTC. Residues: CASSPRDRGYAEQF. The full CDR3 sequence reads CASSPRDRGYAEQFF. This chain links TRBV12-1 with TRBJ2-1, with 10 bases identical to TRBD1. The CDR3 end falls 1 residue outside the read, so it is completed with the germline J gene. CDR3 length: 15 amino acids. V dropped 2 bases and J dropped 4; count of bases not matched to a gene: 4. Germline loops: CDR1 SGHSN, CDR2 HYEKVE.

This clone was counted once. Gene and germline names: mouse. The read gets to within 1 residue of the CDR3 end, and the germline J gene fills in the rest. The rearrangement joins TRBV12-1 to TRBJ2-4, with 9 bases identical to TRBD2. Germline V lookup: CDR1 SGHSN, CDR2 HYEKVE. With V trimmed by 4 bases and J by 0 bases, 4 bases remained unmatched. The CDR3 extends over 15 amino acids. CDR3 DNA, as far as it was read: TGTGCCAGCTCCCGGGACTGGGTTAGTCAAAACACCTTGTAC. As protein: CASSRDWVSQNTLY. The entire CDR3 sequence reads CASSRDWVSQNTLYF. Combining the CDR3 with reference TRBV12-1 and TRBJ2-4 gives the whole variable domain DSGVVQSPRHIIKEKGGRSVLTCIPISGHSNVVWYQQTLGKELKFLIQHYEKVERDKGFLPSRFSVQQFDDYHSEMNMSALELEDSAMYFCASSRDWVSQNTLYFGAGTRLSVL.

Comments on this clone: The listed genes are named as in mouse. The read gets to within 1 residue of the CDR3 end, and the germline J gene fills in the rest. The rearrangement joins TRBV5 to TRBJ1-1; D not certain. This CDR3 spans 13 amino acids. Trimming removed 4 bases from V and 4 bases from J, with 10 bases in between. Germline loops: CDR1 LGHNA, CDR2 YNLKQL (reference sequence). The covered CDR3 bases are TGTGCCAGCAGCCCCGCCCGGGGCACAGAAGTCTTC. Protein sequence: CASSPARGTEVF. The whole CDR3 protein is CASSPARGTEVFF.

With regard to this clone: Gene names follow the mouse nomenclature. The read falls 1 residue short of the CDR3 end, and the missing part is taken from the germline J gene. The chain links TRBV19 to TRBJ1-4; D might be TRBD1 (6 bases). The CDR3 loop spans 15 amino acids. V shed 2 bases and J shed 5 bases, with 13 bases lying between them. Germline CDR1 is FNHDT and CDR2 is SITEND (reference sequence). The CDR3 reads CASSIYGTINERLFF. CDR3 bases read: TGTGCCAGCAGTATTTATGGGACAATTAACGAAAGATTATTT.

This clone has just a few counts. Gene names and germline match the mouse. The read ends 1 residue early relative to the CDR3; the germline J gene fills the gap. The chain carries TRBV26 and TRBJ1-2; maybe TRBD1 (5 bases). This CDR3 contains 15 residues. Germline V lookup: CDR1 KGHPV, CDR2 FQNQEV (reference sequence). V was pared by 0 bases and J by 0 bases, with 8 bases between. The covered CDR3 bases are TGTGCCAGCAGTCTGTCAGGGGCGGCAAACTCCGACTACACC. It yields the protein CASSLSGAANSDYT. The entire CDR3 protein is CASSLSGAANSDYTF.

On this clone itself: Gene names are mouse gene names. The CDR3 bases that were read are TGTGCCAGCAGTCTGTCAACAGGGGGGTATAATTCGCCCCTCTAC. Translating gives CASSLSTGGYNSPLY. The complete CDR3 protein is CASSLSTGGYNSPLYF. The chain joins TRBV26 to TRBJ1-6; 8 nucleotides match TRBD1. The sequence runs out 1 residue before the end of the CDR3; the remainder is reconstructed from the germline J gene. TRBJ1-6 is flagged as an ORF with uncertain function. This CDR3 spans 16 amino acids. Trimming took 0 bases from V and 4 from J; bases not matched to a gene: 2. Germline V gene data show CDR1 as KGHPV and CDR2 as FQNQEV (reference sequence).

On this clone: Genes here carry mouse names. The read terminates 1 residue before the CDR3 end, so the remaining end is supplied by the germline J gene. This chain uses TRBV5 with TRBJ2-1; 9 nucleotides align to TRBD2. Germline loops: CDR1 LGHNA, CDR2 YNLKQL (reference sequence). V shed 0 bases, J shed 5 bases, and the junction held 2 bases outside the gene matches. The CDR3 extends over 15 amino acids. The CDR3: CASSQDGGADAEQFF. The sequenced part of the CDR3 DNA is TGTGCCAGCAGCCAAGATGGGGGGGCGGATGCTGAGCAGTTC.

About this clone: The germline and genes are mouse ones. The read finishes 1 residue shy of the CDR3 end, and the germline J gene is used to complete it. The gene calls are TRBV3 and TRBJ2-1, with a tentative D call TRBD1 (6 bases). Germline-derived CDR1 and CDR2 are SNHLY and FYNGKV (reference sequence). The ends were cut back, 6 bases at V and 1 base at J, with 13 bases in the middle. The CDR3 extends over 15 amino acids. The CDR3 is CASSQGQTNYAEQFF. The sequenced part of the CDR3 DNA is TGTGCCAGCAGTCAGGGACAAACAAACTATGCTGAGCAGTTC.

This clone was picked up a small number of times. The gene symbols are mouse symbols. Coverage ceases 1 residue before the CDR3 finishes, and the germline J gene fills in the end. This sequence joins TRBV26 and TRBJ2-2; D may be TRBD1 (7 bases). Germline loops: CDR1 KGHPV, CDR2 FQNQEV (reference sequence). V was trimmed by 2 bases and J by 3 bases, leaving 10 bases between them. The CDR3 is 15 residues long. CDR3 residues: CASSLEGAHTGQLYF. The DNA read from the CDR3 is TGTGCCAGCAGTCTGGAGGGGGCGCACACCGGGCAGCTCTAC.

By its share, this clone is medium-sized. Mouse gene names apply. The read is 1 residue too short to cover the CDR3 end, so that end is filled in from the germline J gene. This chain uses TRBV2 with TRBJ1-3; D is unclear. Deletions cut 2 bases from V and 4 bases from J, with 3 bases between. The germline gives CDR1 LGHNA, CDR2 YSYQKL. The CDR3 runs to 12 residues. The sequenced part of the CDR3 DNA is TGTGCCAGCAGCCAACAGGGAAATACGCTCTAT. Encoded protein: CASSQQGNTLY. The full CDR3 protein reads CASSQQGNTLYF.

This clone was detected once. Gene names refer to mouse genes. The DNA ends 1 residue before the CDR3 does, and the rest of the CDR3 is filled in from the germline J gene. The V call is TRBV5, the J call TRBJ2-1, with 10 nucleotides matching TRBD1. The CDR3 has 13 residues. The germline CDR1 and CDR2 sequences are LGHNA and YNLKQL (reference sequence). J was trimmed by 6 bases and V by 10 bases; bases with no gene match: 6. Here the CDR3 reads CATSGTGVAEQFF. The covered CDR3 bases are TGTGCCACCTCCGGGACAGGGGTTGCTGAGCAGTTC.

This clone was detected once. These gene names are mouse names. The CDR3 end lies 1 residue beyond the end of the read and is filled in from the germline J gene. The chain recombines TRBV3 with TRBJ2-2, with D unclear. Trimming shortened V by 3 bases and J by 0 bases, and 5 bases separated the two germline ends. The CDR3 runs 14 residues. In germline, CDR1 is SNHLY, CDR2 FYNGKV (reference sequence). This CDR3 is CASSFTTNTGQLYF. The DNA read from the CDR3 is TGTGCCAGCAGCTTCACAACAAACACCGGGCAGCTCTAC.

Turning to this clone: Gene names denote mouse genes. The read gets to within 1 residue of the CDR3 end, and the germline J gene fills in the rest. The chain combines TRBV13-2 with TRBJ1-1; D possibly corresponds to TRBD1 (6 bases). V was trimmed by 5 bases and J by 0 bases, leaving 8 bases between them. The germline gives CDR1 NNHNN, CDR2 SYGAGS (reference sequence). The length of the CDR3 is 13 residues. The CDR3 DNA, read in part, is TGTGCCAGCGGGGGACACCCAAACACAGAAGTCTTC. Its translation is CASGGHPNTEVF. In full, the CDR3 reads CASGGHPNTEVFF.

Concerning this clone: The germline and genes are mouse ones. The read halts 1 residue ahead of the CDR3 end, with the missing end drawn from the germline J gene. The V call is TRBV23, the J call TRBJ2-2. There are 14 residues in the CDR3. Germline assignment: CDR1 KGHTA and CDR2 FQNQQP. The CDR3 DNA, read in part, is TGCTCCAGCAGTCCCGGGGACAACACCGGGCAGCTCTAC. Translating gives CSSSPGDNTGQLY. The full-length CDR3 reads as CSSSPGDNTGQLYF.

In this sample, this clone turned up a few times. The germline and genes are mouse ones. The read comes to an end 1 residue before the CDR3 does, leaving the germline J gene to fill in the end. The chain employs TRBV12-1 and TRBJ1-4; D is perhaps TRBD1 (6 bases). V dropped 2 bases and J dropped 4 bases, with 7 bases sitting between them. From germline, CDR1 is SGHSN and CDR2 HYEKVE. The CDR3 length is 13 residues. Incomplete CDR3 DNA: TGTGCCAGCTCTCGGACAGACAACGAAAGATTATTT. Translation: CASSRTDNERLF. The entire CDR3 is CASSRTDNERLFF. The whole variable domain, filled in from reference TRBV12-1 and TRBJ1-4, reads DSGVVQSPRHIIKEKGGRSVLTCIPISGHSNVVWYQQTLGKELKFLIQHYEKVERDKGFLPSRFSVQQFDDYHSEMNMSALELEDSAMYFCASSRTDNERLFFGHGTKLSVL.

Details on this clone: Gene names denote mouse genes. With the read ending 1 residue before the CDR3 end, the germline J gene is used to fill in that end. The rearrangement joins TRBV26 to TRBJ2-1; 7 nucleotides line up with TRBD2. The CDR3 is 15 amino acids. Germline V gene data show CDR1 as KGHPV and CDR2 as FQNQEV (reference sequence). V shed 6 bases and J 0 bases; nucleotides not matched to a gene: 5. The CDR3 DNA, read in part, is TGTGCCAGCAGCCCCGACTGGGTTAACTATGCTGAGCAGTTC. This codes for CASSPDWVNYAEQF. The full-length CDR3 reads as CASSPDWVNYAEQFF.

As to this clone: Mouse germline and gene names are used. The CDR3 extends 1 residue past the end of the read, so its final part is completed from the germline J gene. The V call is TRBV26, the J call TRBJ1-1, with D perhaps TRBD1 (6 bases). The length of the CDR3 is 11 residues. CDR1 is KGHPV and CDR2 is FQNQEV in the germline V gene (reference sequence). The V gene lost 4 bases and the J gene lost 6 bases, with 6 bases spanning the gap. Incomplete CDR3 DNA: TGTGCCAGCAGTCGGGGGCCAGAAGTCTTC. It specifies CASSRGPEVF. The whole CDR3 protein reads CASSRGPEVFF.

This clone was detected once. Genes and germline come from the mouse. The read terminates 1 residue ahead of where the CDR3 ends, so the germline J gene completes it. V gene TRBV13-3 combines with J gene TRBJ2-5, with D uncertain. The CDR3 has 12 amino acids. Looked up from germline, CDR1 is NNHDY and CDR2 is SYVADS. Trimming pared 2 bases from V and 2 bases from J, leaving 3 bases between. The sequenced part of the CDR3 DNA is TGTGCCAGCAGTGAATCCCAAGACACCCAGTAC. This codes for CASSESQDTQY. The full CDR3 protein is CASSESQDTQYF.

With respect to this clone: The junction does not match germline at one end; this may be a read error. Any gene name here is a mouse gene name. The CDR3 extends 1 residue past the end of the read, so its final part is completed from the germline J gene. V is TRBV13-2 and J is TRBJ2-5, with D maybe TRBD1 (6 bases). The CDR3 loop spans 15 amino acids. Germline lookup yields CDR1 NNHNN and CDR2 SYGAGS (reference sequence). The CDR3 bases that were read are TGTGCCAGCAGTGATGCGCCAGGGGAGCAAGACACCCAGTAC. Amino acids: CASSDAPGEQDTQY. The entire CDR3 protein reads CASSDAPGEQDTQYF.

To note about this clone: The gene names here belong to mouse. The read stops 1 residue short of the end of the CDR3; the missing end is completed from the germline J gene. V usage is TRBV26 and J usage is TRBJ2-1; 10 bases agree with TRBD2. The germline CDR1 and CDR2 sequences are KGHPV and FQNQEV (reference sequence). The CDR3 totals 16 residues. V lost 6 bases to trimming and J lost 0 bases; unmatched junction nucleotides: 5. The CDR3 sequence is CASRQGTGVNYAEQFF. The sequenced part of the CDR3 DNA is TGTGCCAGCAGGCAAGGGACTGGGGTTAACTATGCTGAGCAGTTC.

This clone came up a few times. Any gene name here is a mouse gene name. CDR3 in amino acids: CASSLWTDYEQYF. CDR3 DNA, as far as it was read: TGTGCCAGCAGTCTGTGGACAGACTATGAACAGTAC. This rearrangement joins TRBV26 to TRBJ2-7; tentatively, D is TRBD1 (6 bases). Read coverage stops 1 residue before the CDR3 terminus; the germline J gene supplies the remainder. This CDR3 has 13 amino acids. V was shortened by 1 base and J by 3 bases, with 7 bases between the two germline ends. Germline assignment: CDR1 KGHPV and CDR2 FQNQEV (reference sequence).

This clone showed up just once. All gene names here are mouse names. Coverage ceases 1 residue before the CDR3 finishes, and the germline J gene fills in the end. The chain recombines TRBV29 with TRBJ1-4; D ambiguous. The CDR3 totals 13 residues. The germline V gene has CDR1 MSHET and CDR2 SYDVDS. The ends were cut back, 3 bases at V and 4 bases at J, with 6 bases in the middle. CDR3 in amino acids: CASSFYSNERLFF. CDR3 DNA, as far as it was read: TGTGCTAGCAGTTTCTACAGCAACGAAAGATTATTT. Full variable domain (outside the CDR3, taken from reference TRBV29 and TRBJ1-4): DMKVTQMPRYLIKRMGENVLLECGQDMSHETMYWYRQDPGLGLQLIYISYDVDSNSEGDIPKGYRVSRKKREHFSLILDSAKTNQTSVYFCASSFYSNERLFFGHGTKLSVL.

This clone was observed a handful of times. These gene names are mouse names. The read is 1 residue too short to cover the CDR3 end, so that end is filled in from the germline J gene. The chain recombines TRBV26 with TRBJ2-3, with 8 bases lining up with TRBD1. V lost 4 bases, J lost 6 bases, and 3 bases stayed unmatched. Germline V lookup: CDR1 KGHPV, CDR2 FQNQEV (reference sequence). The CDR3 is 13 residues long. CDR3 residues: CASSPWTGETLYF. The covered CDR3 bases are TGTGCCAGCAGTCCATGGACAGGGGAAACGCTGTAT.

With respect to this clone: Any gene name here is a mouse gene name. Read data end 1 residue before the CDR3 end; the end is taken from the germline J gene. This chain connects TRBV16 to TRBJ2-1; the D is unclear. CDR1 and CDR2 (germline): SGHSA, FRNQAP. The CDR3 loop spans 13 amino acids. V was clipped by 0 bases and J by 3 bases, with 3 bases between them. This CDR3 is CASSLDIYAEQFF. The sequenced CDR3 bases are TGTGCAAGCAGCTTAGACATCTATGCTGAGCAGTTC.

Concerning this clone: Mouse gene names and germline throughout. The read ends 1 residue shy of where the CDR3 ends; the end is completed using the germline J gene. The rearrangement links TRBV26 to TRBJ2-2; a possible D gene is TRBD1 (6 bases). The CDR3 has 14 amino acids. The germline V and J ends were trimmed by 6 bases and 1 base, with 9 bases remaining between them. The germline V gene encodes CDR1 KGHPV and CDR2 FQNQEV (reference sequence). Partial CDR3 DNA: TGTGCCAGCAGCCGGGACATAAACACCGGGCAGCTCTAC. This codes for CASSRDINTGQLY. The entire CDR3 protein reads CASSRDINTGQLYF.

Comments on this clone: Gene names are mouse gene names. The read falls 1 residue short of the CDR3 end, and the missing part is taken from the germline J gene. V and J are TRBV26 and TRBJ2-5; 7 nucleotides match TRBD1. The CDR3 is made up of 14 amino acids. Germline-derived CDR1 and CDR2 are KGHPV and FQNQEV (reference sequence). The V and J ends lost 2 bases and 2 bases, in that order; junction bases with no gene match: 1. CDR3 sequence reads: CASSLPGGQDTQYF. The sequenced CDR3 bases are TGTGCCAGCAGTCTGCCAGGGGGCCAAGACACCCAGTAC.

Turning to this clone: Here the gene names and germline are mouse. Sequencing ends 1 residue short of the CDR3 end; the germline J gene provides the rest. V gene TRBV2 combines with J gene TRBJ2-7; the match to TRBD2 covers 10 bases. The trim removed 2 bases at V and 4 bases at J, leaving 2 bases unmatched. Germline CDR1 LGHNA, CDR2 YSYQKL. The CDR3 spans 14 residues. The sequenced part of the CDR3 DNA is TGTGCCAGCAGCCAACCGGGACTGGGGTATGAACAGTAC. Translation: CASSQPGLGYEQY. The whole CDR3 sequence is CASSQPGLGYEQYF.

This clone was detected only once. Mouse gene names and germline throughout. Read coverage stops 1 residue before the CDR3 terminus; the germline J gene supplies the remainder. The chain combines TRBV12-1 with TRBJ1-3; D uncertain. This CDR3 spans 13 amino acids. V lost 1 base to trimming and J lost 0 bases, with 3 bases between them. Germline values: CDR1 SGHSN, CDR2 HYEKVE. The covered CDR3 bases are TGTGCCAGCTCTCTACGTTCTGGAAATACGCTCTAT. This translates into CASSLRSGNTLY. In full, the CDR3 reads CASSLRSGNTLYF.